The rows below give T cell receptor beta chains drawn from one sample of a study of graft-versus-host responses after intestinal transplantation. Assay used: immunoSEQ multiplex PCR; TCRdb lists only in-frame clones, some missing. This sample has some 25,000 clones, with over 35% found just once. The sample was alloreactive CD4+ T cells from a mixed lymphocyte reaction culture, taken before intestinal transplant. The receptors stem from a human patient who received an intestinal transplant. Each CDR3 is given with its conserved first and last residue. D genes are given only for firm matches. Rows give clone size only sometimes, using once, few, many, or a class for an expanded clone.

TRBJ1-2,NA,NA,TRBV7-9,CASSPTSFYGYTF,TGTGCCAGCAGCCCTACTTCCTTCTATGGCTACACCTTC
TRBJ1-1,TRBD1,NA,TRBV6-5,CASSSGQGVGAFF,TGTGCCAGCAGCTCTGGACAGGGTGTTGGAGCTTTCTTT
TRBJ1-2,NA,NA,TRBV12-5,CASGLRTRSHGYTF,TGTGCTAGTGGTCTACGGACAAGGTCACATGGCTACACCTTC
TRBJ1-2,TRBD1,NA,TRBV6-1,CAVWTGIGSYGYTF,TGTGCCGTCTGGACAGGGATAGGAAGCTATGGCTACACCTTC
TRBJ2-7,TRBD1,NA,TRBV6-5,CASKTGGVSYEQYF,TGTGCCAGCAAAACAGGGGGCGTTTCCTACGAGCAGTACTTC
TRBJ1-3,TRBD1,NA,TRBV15,CATSRGGRGRYSGNTIYF,TGTGCCACCAGCAGAGGTGGCAGGGGGCGATACTCTGGAAACACCATATATTTT
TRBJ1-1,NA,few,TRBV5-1,CASSSEAANEAFF,TGCGCCAGCAGCTCGGAAGCGGCGAATGAAGCTTTCTTT
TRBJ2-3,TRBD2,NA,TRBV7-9,CASSQGTSGRAWQYF,TGTGCCAGCAGCCAAGGGACTAGCGGGAGGGCCTGGCAGTATTTT
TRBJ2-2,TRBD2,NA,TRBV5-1,CASSPGGLAGVVGELFF,TGCGCCAGCAGCCCTGGAGGACTAGCGGGAGTTGTTGGGGAGCTGTTTTTT
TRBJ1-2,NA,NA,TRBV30,CAWSVHKTPSYGYTF,TGTGCCTGGAGTGTACATAAGACTCCGTCATATGGCTACACCTTC
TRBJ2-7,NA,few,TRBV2,CASSVIRFSYEQYF,TGTGCCAGCAGTGTTATCCGGTTCTCCTACGAGCAGTACTTC
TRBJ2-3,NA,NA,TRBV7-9,CASSLEGSGTDTQYF,TGTGCCAGCAGCTTAGAAGGCTCAGGGACAGATACGCAGTATTTT
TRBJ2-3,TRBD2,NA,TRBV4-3,CASSQGLKLAGGRRNTDTQYF,TGCGCCAGCAGCCAAGGCCTTAAACTAGCGGGGGGCCGGAGAAACACAGATACGCAGTATTTT
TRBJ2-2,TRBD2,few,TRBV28,CASILGGRLPGELFF,TGTGCCAGCATCTTGGGGGGGAGACTGCCCGGGGAGCTGTTTTTT
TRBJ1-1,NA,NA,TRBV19,CASSSGTPGTEAFF,TGTGCCAGTAGTTCCGGGACACCAGGGACTGAAGCTTTCTTT
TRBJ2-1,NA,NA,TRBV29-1,CSVGAWGVYNEQFF,TGCAGCGTTGGCGCTTGGGGAGTCTACAATGAGCAGTTCTTC
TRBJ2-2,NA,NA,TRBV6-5,CASTQRVNTGELFF,TGTGCCAGCACCCAGCGGGTAAACACCGGGGAGCTGTTTTTT
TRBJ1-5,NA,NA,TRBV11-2,CASSFTRGVVGQPQHF,TGTGCCAGCAGCTTTACCCGGGGGGTGGTCGGTCAGCCCCAGCATTTT
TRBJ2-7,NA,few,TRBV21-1,CASSIKKGTSAAYEQYF,TGTGCCAGCAGCATTAAAAAAGGGACATCGGCCGCTTACGAGCAGTACTTC
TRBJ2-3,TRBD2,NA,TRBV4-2,CASSHGTSGDTDTQYF,TGTGCCAGCAGCCATGGGACTAGCGGGGATACAGATACGCAGTATTTT
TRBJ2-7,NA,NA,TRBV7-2,CASSLDIRNYEQYF,TGTGCCAGCAGCTTAGACATCCGAAACTACGAGCAGTACTTC
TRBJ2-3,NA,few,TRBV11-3,CASSLLDTQYF,TGTGCCAGCAGCCTCCTAGATACGCAGTATTTT
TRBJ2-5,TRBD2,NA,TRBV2,CASSNYGGAGETQYF,TGTGCCAGCTCGAATTACGGGGGGGCAGGAGAGACCCAGTACTTC
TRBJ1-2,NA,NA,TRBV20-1,CSGGNYGYTF,TGCAGTGGAGGGAACTATGGCTACACCTTC
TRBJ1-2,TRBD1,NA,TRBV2,CASRQTGDYSGYTF,TGTGCCAGCAGGCAGACAGGGGACTATTCCGGCTACACCTTC
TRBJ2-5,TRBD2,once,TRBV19,CASNSGLYQETQYF,TGTGCCAGCAATAGCGGGTTGTACCAAGAGACCCAGTACTTC
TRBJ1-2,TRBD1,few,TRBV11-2,CASSVIYGTDYGYTF,TGTGCCAGCAGCGTGATATACGGGACAGACTATGGCTACACCTTC
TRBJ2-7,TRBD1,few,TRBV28,CASSSPSGQGFYEQYF,TGTGCCAGCAGTTCCCCATCGGGACAGGGGTTCTACGAGCAGTACTTC
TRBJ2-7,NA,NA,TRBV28,CASSPWTSAAYEQYF,TGTGCCAGCAGTCCTTGGACATCAGCTGCCTACGAGCAGTACTTC